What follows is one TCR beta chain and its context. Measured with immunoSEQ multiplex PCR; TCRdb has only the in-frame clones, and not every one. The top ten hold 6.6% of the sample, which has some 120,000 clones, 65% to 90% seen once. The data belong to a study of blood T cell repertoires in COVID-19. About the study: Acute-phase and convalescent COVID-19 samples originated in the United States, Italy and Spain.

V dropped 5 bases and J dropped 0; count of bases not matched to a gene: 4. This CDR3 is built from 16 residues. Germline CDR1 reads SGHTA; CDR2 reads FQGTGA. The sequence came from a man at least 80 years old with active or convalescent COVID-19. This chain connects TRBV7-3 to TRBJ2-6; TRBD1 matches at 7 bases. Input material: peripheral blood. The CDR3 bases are TGTGCCAGCAGCCCGACAGGGAGCTCTGGGGCCAACGTCCTGACTTTC. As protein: CASSPTGSSGANVLTF.